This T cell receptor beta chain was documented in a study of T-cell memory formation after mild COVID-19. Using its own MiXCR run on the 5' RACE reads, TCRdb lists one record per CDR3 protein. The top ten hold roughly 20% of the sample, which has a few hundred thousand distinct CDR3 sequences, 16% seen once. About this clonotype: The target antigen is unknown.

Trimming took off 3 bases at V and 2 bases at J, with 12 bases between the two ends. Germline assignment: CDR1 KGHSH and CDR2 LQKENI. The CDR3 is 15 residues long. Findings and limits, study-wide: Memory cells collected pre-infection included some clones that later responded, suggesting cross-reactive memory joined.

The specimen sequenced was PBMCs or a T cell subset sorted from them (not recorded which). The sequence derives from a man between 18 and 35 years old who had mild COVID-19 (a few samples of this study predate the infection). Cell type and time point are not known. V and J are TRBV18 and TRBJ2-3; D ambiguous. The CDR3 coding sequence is TGTGCCAGCTCACCGGGAATTCCTGACACAGATACGCAGTATTTT. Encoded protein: CASSPGIPDTDTQYF.